These 29 T cell receptor beta chains were all obtained from the same sample, sequenced in a study of cytomegalovirus exposure and HLA in healthy donors. PCR used 60 Vbeta primers and 13 Jbeta primers. The protocol was immunoSEQ multiplex PCR, while the TCRdb copy is restricted to in-frame clones and leaves out a portion. The repertoire holds about 160,000 clones, with 81% as singletons. The sequenced sample was PBMCs. These receptors were taken from a woman between 18 and 29 years old in good health and CMV-seronegative.

This clone was seen only once. The J gene is TRBJ2-5, the V gene TRBV4-1; a possible D gene is TRBD1 (5 bases). CDR1 is MGHRA, CDR2 YSYEKL, per germline. V was clipped by 1 base and J by 0 bases, with 9 bases between them. This CDR3 is built from 15 residues. The CDR3 is CASSQGIRDQETQYF. CDR3 DNA sequence: TGCGCCAGCAGCCAAGGTATCAGGGACCAAGAGACCCAGTACTTC.

In regard to this clone: The junction departs from the called germline gene at one end, perhaps through a read error. The V call is TRBV7-7, the J call TRBJ2-5; D possibly corresponds to TRBD2 (5 bases). The CDR3 contains 15 residues. The germline CDR1 and CDR2 sequences are SSHAT and FNYEAQ (reference sequence). As DNA, the CDR3 is TGTGCTAGCAGCTTAGCGCCCGCGAAACAAGAGACCCAGTACTTC. Translated, it gives CASSLAPAKQETQYF.

To note about this clone: A read error may account for a junction end that differs from germline. The chain uses TRBV7-9 and TRBJ1-1; 8 bases are a match to TRBD1. The CDR3 has 14 residues. CDR1 and CDR2 from the germline V gene are SEHNR and FQNEAQ (reference sequence). The CDR3, as DNA: TGTTCCAGCAGCTTGGGGACAGGGAACACTGAAGCTTTCTTT. Translating gives CSSSLGTGNTEAFF. Complete variable domain (other parts from reference TRBV7-9 and TRBJ1-1): DTGVSQNPRHKITKRGQNVTFRCDPISEHNRLYWYRQTLGQGPEFLTYFQNEAQLEKSRLLSDRFSAERPKGSFSTLEIQRTEQGDSAMYLCSSSLGTGNTEAFFGQGTRLTVV.

The genes are TRBV5-6 and TRBJ2-4; 8 bases fit TRBD1. Germline loops: CDR1 SGHDT, CDR2 YYEEEE. V gave up 3 bases and J gave up 0 bases; unmatched junction bases: 5. This CDR3 region has 16 residues. The CDR3 region has the DNA TGTGCCAGCAGCTCCGGACAGGGATTAGCCAAAAACATTCAGTACTTC. Translating it yields CASSSGQGLAKNIQYF.

V usage is TRBV6-6 and J usage is TRBJ1-1; D perhaps matches TRBD1 (6 bases). This CDR3 has 12 amino acids. V lost 6 bases to trimming and J lost 11 bases, with 16 bases between them. The germline CDR1 and CDR2 sequences are MNHNY and SVGAGI (reference sequence). The CDR3 protein is CASRDSTGKAFF. The DNA for the CDR3 is TGTGCCAGCAGGGACTCAACAGGGAAGGCTTTCTTT.

The chain links TRBV29-1 to TRBJ2-1; maybe TRBD1 (5 bases). V was shortened by 7 bases and J by 4 bases, with 8 bases between the two germline ends. The CDR3 length is 11 residues. From germline, CDR1 is SQVTM and CDR2 ANQGSEA. CDR3 region: CSGRQYNEQFF. In DNA, the CDR3 is TGCAGCGGCCGACAGTACAATGAGCAGTTCTTC.

The chain uses TRBV5-1 and TRBJ2-5; TRBD1 matches 7 bases. The CDR3 covers 15 residues. CDR1 is SGHRS and CDR2 is YFSETQ in the germline V gene. The junction had 6 bases not matched to a gene; V was cut back by 0 bases and J by 4 bases. The CDR3 DNA sequence: TGCGCCAGCAGCTTGGCCAGACAGGGTTTAGAGACCCAGTACTTC. Its translation: CASSLARQGLETQYF.

The gene calls are TRBV2 and TRBJ2-7; a possible D gene is TRBD1 (6 bases). The CDR3 runs to 14 residues. Trimming removed 4 bases at V and 6 bases at J, with 16 bases between. Germline loops: CDR1 SNHLY, CDR2 FYNNEI. Here the CDR3 reads CASSVYPQGSEQYF. The CDR3 DNA reads TGTGCCAGCAGTGTATATCCCCAGGGGAGCGAGCAGTACTTC.

The genes are TRBV6-1 and TRBJ2-3, with D tentatively TRBD2 (6 bases). Germline CDR1 MNHNS, CDR2 SASEGT. The CDR3 length is 15 residues. With 1 base removed from V and 0 bases from J, the gap between germline ends came to 8 bases. The DNA for the CDR3 is TGTGCCAGCAGTGAAGTAGCGGCTAGCACAGATACGCAGTATTTT. Translation gives CASSEVAASTDTQYF.

The J gene is TRBJ2-3, the V gene TRBV2; 11 bases map to TRBD2. Germline V gene data show CDR1 as SNHLY and CDR2 as FYNNEI. The trim removed 4 bases at V and 4 bases at J, leaving 1 base unmatched. The CDR3 is 14 amino acids. CDR3 protein: CASSVAGGADTQYF. The DNA for the CDR3 is TGTGCCAGCAGTGTAGCGGGGGGGGCAGATACGCAGTATTTT. The whole variable domain, remainder taken from reference TRBV2 and TRBJ2-3, is EPEVTQTPSHQVTQMGQEVILRCVPISNHLYFYWYRQILGQKVEFLVSFYNNEISEKSEIFDDQFSVERPDGSNFTLKIRSTKLEDSAMYFCASSVAGGADTQYFGPGTRLTVL.

J is TRBJ1-2 and V is TRBV5-1, with D perhaps matching TRBD1 (6 bases). V shed 4 bases and J shed 2 bases, with 12 bases lying between them. Per germline, CDR1 SGHRS and CDR2 YFSETQ. The CDR3 is 14 amino acids. In nucleotides, the CDR3 is TGCGCCAGCAGCATATATACAGGGAACTATGGCTACACCTTC. It is translated as CASSIYTGNYGYTF.

This chain connects TRBV19 to TRBJ2-7; 9 nucleotides match TRBD1. Germline V lookup: CDR1 LNHDA, CDR2 SQIVND (reference sequence). V shed 5 bases, J shed 2 bases, and the junction held 7 bases outside the gene matches. This CDR3 spans 15 amino acids. CDR3 in DNA: TGTGCCAGTAGTTATACGGGACAGGGAGCCTACGAGCAGTACTTC. Its protein product is CASSYTGQGAYEQYF.

The chain recombines TRBV7-9 with TRBJ1-2, with D perhaps TRBD1 (5 bases). V lost 2 bases, J lost 3 bases, and 10 bases lay in between. The CDR3 covers 14 residues. Germline assignment: CDR1 SEHNR and CDR2 FQNEAQ (reference sequence). The CDR3 DNA sequence: TGTGCCAGCAGCTTATGGGGGGTAGACTATGGCTACACCTTC. This codes for CASSLWGVDYGYTF. Variable domain in full (rest from reference TRBV7-9 and TRBJ1-2): DTGVSQNPRHKITKRGQNVTFRCDPISEHNRLYWYRQTLGQGPEFLTYFQNEAQLEKSRLLSDRFSAERPKGSFSTLEIQRTEQGDSAMYLCASSLWGVDYGYTFGSGTRLTVV.

The chain uses TRBV5-1 and TRBJ2-2, with TRBD1 identical over 7 bases. The CDR3 runs to 14 residues. Germline lookup yields CDR1 SGHRS and CDR2 YFSETQ. The J segment lost 3 bases and the V segment lost 3 bases, leaving 2 bases of the junction unmatched. The CDR3 loop is CASSSGTDTGELFF. Here the CDR3 DNA reads TGCGCCAGCAGCTCCGGGACAGACACCGGGGAGCTGTTTTTT.

This sequence joins TRBV28 and TRBJ1-1; D is unresolved. The germline CDR1 and CDR2 sequences are MDHEN and SYDVKM. With 2 bases removed from V and 5 bases from J, the gap between germline ends came to 12 bases. This CDR3 has 14 residues. CDR3 in DNA: TGTGCCAGCAGTTTAGAAGTAGAGGAGACTGAAGCTTTCTTT. It is translated as CASSLEVEETEAFF.

The genes are TRBV4-1 and TRBJ2-7, with D maybe TRBD2 (5 bases). The V end lost 7 bases, the J end lost 3 bases, and 25 bases lay between the germline ends. CDR3 size: 17 residues. From germline, CDR1 is MGHRA and CDR2 YSYEKL. The CDR3 bases are TGCGCCAGCATCTTTGGAGGCAGCCTAGTGGACCTCTACGAGCAGTACTTC. Translating it yields CASIFGGSLVDLYEQYF.

V and J are TRBV5-6 and TRBJ1-1, with TRBD1 as a possible D gene (5 bases). CDR3 length: 13 amino acids. The ends were cut back, 3 bases at V and 4 bases at J, with 10 bases in the middle. The germline V gene encodes CDR1 SGHDT and CDR2 YYEEEE. CDR3: CASSWGGGTEAFF. CDR3 nucleotide sequence: TGTGCCAGCAGCTGGGGCGGGGGCACTGAAGCTTTCTTT.

The V and J genes are TRBV10-3 and TRBJ2-3, with 7 positions matching TRBD2. J was trimmed by 2 bases and V by 6 bases; bases with no gene match: 8. The CDR3 totals 15 residues. The V gene's germline CDR1 is ENHRY and CDR2 SYGVKD. The CDR3 spells CAISGLVRNTDTQYF. The CDR3, as DNA: TGTGCCATCAGCGGACTAGTTCGGAACACAGATACGCAGTATTTT.

Regarding this clone: The germline gene is not matched at one end of the junction; a read error may be the cause. V and J are TRBV6-1 and TRBJ2-1, with TRBD2 identical over 7 bases. Germline CDR1 reads MNHNS; CDR2 reads SASEGT. This CDR3 comprises 14 residues. The CDR3 sequence: CASSFGTTYYEQFF. CDR3 in DNA: TGTGCCAGCAGTTTCGGGACTACCTACTATGAGCAGTTCTTC.

This chain uses TRBV7-2 with TRBJ2-1; a weak D match, TRBD1 (5 bases). Germline CDR1 and CDR2: SGHTA and FQGNSA. V gave up 0 bases and J gave up 0 bases, with 12 bases separating them. The CDR3 is 17 amino acids. The CDR3 sequence: CASSLAVGQGSYNEQFF. CDR3 in DNA: TGTGCCAGCAGCTTAGCTGTGGGGCAGGGCTCCTACAATGAGCAGTTCTTC.

J is TRBJ2-1 and V is TRBV30, with 7 bases identical to TRBD2. V was clipped by 0 bases and J by 7 bases; unmatched bases: 6. CDR1 GTSNPN and CDR2 SVGIG come from the germline V gene (reference sequence). CDR3 length: 14 amino acids. The CDR3 DNA sequence: TGTGCCTGGAGTGTACTGGGGAGGGGAAATGAGCAGTTCTTC. Protein product: CAWSVLGRGNEQFF. The full variable domain, its missing parts supplied by reference TRBV30 and TRBJ2-1, is SQTIHQWPATLVQPVGSPLSLECTVEGTSNPNLYWYRQAAGRGLQLLFYSVGIGQISSEVPQNLSASRPQDRQFILSSKKLLLSDSGFYLCAWSVLGRGNEQFFGPGTRLTVL.

The sample holds one count of this clone. The gene calls are TRBV27 and TRBJ2-6; possible D gene TRBD2, 5 bases. The V gene's germline CDR1 is MNHEY and CDR2 SMNVEV (reference sequence). Trimming stripped 6 bases from V and 0 bases from J, with 9 bases between. The length of the CDR3 is 15 residues. The CDR3 protein is CASSLGGSGANVLTF. The CDR3 DNA reads as TGTGCCAGCAGCCTTGGAGGCTCTGGGGCCAACGTCCTGACTTTC.

The rearrangement joins TRBV5-1 to TRBJ2-5, with TRBD2 matching over 9 bases. CDR1 SGHRS and CDR2 YFSETQ come from the germline V gene. This CDR3 comprises 16 residues. Trimming removed 0 bases from V and 0 bases from J; junction bases left unmatched: 3. The CDR3: CASSLGSSGNQETQYF. CDR3 nucleotide sequence: TGCGCCAGCAGCTTGGGGTCTAGCGGGAACCAAGAGACCCAGTACTTC.

V and J are TRBV18 and TRBJ2-1, with a possible D match to TRBD1 (6 bases). Germline V gene lookup returns CDR1 KGHSH and CDR2 LQKENI. The CDR3 extends over 12 amino acids. With 4 bases removed from V and 7 bases from J, the gap between germline ends came to 8 bases. The CDR3 region is CASSQTGNEQFF. CDR3 nucleotides: TGTGCCAGCTCACAGACAGGTAATGAGCAGTTCTTC.

The rearrangement uses TRBV7-9 and TRBJ2-1, with TRBD1 as a possible D gene (5 bases). The CDR3 has 15 residues. The germline V gene encodes CDR1 SEHNR and CDR2 FQNEAQ (reference sequence). Trimming removed 5 bases from V and 6 bases from J, with 17 bases in between. The CDR3 bases are TGTGCCAGCAGCCTCCCCTGGGGCCGGCTCAATGAGCAGTTCTTC. Amino acids: CASSLPWGRLNEQFF.

This CDR3 reads CASSVAPMAGGRDEQFF. The DNA of the CDR3 is TGTGCCAGCAGCGTAGCCCCCATGGCGGGGGGGCGGGATGAGCAGTTCTTC. The chain is built from TRBV9 and TRBJ2-1, with 9 bases matching TRBD2. Germline CDR1 reads SGDLS; CDR2 reads YYNGEE. This CDR3 region has 17 residues. V lost 0 bases, J lost 8 bases, and 12 bases stayed unmatched.

The chain recombines TRBV25-1 with TRBJ2-7, with 9 nucleotides matching TRBD1. Trimming took 0 bases from V and 4 from J; bases not matched to a gene: 7. The CDR3 has 16 residues. Germline CDR1 and CDR2: MGHDK and SYGVNS. The CDR3 loop reads CASSEYGTGTGYEQYF. The DNA for the CDR3 is TGTGCCAGCAGTGAATACGGGACAGGGACTGGGTACGAGCAGTACTTC.

This clone showed up just a few times. This chain links TRBV28 with TRBJ2-5; TRBD2 agrees at 13 bases. With the DNA end fitting TRBJ2-7 better, the J assignment may be wrong. This CDR3 spans 15 amino acids. Germline values: CDR1 MDHEN, CDR2 SYDVKM. CDR3 region: CASSGGTSGTYEQYF. In DNA form, the CDR3 reads TGTGCCAGCAGTGGGGGGACTAGCGGGACCTACGAGCAGTACTTC.

This chain uses TRBV19 with TRBJ2-1; 10 bases map to TRBD2. The CDR3 consists of 18 residues. Trimming took 5 bases from V and 2 from J; bases not matched to a gene: 12. CDR1 and CDR2 from the germline V gene are LNHDA and SQIVND (reference sequence). CDR3 coding DNA: TGTGCCAGTAGTCCCGACACCTTAGCGGGAGGCACCTACAATGAGCAGTTCTTC. It translates to CASSPDTLAGGTYNEQFF.